This TCR beta chain was recovered during a study of blood T cell repertoires in COVID-19. Background on the study: Researchers got acute and convalescent COVID-19 samples from the United States, Italy and Spain.

In germline, CDR1 is LGHDT, CDR2 YNNKEL (reference sequence). V was trimmed by 6 bases and J by 1 base, leaving 17 bases between them. This CDR3 is 16 amino acids long. The repertoire was sequenced with immunoSEQ multiplex PCR; TCRdb's copy has only in-frame clones and lacks some. In the table there are some 220,000 clones, over 75% of which are singletons. This receptor was obtained from a human donor in a cohort sampled during active COVID-19. Sequencing used peripheral blood. V and J are TRBV3-1 (or the pseudogene TRBV3-2) and TRBJ2-3, with a possible D match to TRBD1 (8 bases). CDR3 coding DNA: TGTGCCAGCAGTCGGGGGGACAGGACCCGCACAGATACGCAGTATTTT. Translation gives CASSRGDRTRTDTQYF.